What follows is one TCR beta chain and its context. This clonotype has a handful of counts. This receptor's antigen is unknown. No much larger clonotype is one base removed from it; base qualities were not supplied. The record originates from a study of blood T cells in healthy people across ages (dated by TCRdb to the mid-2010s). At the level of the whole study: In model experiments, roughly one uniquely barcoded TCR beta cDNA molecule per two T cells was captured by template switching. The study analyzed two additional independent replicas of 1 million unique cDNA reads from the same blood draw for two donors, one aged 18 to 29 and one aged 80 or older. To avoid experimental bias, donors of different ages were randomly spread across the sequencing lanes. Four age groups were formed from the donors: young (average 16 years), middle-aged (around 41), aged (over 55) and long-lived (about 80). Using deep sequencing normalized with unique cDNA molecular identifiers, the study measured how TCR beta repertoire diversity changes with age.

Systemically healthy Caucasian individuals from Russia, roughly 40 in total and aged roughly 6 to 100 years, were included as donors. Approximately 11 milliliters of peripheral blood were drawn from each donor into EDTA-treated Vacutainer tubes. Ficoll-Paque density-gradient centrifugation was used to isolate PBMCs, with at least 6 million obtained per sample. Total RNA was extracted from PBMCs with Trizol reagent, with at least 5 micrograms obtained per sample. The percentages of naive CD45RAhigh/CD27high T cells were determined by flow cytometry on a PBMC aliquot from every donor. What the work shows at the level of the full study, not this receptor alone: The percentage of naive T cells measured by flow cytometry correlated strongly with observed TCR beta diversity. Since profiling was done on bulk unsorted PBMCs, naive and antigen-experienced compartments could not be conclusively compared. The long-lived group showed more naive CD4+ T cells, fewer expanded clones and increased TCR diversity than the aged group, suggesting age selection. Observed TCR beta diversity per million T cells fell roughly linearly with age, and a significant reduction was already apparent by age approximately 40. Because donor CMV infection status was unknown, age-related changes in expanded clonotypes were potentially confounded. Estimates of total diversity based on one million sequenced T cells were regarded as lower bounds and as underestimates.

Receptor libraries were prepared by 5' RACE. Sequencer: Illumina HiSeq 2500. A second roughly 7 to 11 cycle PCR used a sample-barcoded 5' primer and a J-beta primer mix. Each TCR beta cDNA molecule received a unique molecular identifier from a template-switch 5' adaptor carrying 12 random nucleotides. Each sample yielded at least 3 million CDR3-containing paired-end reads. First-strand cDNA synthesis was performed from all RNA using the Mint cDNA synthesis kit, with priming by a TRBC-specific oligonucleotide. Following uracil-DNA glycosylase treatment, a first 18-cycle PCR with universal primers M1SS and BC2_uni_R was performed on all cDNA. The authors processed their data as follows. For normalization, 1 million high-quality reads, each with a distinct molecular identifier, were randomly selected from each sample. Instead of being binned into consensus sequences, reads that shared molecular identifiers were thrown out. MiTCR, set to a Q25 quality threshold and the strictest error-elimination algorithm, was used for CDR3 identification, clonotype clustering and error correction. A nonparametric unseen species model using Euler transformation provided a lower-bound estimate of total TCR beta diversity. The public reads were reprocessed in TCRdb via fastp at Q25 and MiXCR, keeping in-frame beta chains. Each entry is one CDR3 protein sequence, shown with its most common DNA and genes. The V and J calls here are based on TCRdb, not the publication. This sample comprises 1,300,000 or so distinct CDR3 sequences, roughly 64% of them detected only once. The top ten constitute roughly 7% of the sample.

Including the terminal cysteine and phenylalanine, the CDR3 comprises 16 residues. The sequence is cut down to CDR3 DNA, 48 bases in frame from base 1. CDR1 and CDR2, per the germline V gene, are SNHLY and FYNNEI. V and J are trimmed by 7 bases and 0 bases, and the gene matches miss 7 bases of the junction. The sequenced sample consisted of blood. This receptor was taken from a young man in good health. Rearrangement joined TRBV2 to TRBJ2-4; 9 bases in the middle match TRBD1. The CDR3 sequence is CASKPGQGLAKNIQYF. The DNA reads TGTGCCAGCAAACCGGGACAGGGACTAGCCAAAAACATTCAGTACTTC. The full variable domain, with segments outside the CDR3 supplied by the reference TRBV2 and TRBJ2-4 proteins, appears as EPEVTQTPSHQVTQMGQEVILRCVPISNHLYFYWYRQILGQKVEFLVSFYNNEISEKSEIFDDQFSVERPDGSNFTLKIRSTKLEDSAMYFCASKPGQGLAKNIQYFGAGTRLSVL.